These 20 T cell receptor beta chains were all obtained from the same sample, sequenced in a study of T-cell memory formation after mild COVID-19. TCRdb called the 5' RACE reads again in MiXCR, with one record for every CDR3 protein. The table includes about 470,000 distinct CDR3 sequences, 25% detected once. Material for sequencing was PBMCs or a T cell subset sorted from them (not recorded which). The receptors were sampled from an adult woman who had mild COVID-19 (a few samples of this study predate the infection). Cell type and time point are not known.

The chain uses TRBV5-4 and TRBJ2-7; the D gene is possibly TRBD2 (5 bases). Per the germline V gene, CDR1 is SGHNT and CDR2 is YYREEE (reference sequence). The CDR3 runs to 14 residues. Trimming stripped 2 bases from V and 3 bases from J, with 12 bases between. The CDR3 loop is CASSFRAGDYEQYF. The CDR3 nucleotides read TGTGCCAGCAGCTTCCGGGCCGGGGACTACGAGCAGTACTTC.

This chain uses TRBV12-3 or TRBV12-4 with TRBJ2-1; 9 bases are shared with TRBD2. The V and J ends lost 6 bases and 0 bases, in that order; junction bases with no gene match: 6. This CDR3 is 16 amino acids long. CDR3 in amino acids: CASRPLTSGSYNEQFF. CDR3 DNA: TGTGCCAGCAGACCCTTGACTAGCGGCTCCTACAATGAGCAGTTCTTC.

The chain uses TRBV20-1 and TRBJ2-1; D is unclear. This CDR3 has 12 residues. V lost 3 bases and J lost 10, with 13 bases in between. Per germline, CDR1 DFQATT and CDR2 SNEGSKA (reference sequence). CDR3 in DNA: TGCAGTGCTAGTAAGGGCCTTGGGGAGCAGTTCTTC. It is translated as CSASKGLGEQFF.

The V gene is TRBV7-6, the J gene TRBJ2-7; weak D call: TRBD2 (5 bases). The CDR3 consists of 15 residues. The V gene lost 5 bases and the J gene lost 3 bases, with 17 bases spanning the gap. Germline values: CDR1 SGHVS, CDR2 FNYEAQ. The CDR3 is CASSPGGSGDYEQYF. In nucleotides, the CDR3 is TGTGCCAGCAGCCCCGGCGGGTCGGGCGACTACGAGCAGTACTTC.

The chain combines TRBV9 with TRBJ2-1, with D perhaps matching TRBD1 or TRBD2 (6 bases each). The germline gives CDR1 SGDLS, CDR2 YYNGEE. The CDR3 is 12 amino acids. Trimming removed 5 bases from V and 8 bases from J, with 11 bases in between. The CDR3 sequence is CASSPGAHEQFF. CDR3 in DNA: TGTGCCAGCAGTCCGGGGGCGCATGAGCAGTTCTTC.

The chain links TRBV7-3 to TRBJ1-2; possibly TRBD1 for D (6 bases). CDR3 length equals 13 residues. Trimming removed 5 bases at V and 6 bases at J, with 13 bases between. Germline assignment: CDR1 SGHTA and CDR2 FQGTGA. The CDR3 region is CASSVTGLDGYTF. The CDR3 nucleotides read TGTGCCAGCAGCGTGACAGGCCTGGATGGCTACACCTTC. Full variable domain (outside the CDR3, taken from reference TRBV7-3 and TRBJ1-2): GAGVSQTPSNKVTEKGKYVELRCDPISGHTALYWYRQSLGQGPEFLIYFQGTGAADDSGLPNDRFFAVRPEGSVSTLKIQRTERGDSAVYLCASSVTGLDGYTFGSGTRLTVV.

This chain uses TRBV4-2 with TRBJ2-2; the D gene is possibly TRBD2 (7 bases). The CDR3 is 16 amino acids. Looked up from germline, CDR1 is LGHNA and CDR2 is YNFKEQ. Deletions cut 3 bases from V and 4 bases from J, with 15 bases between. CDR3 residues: CASSQGAGVGTGELFF. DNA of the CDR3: TGTGCCAGCAGCCAGGGGGCGGGAGTTGGCACCGGGGAGCTGTTTTTT.

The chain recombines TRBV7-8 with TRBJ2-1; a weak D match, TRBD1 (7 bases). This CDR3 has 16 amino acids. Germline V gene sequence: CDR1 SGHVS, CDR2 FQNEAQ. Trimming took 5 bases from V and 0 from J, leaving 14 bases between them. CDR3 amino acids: CASSPRGQRSYNEQFF. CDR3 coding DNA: TGTGCCAGCAGCCCGCGGGGACAGCGCTCCTACAATGAGCAGTTCTTC.

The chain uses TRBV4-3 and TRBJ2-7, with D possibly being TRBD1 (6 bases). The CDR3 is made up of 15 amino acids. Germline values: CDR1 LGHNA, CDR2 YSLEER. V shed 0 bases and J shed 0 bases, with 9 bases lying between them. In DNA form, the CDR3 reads TGCGCCAGCAGCCAAGACCAGGGGTTCTCCTACGAGCAGTACTTC. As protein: CASSQDQGFSYEQYF.

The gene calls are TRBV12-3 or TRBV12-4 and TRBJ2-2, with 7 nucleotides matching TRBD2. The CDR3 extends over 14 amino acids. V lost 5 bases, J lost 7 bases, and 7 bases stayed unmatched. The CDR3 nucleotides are TGTGCCAGCAGTCCCCTAGCGGTGAGCGGGGAGCTGTTTTTT. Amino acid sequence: CASSPLAVSGELFF.

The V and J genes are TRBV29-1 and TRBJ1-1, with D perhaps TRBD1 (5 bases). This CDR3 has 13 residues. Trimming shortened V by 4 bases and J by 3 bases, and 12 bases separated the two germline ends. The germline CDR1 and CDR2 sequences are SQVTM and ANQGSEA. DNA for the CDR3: TGCAGCGTTGCTGGGGGTGAGGACACTGAAGCTTTCTTT. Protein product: CSVAGGEDTEAFF.

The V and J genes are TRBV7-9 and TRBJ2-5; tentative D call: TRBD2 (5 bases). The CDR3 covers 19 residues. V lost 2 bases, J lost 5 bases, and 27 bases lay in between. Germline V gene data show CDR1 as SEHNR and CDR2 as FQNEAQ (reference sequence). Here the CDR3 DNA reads TGTGCCAGCAGCTTAAGAGGGCACGGAGGCGAGACGACCGGGGAGACCCAGTACTTC. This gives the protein CASSLRGHGGETTGETQYF.

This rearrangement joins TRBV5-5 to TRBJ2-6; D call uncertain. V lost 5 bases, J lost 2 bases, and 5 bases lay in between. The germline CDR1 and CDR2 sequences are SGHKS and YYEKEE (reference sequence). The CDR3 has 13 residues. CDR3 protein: CASRSAGANVLTF. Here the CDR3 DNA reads TGTGCCAGCAGATCAGCTGGGGCCAACGTCCTGACTTTC.

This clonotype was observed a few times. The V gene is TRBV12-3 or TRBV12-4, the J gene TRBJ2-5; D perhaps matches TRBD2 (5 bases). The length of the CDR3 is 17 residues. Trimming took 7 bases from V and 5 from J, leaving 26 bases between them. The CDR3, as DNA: TGTGCCAGCAATCTTAATGGTCGGGAAGGGCGGGTGGAGACCCAGTACTTC. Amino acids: CASNLNGREGRVETQYF.

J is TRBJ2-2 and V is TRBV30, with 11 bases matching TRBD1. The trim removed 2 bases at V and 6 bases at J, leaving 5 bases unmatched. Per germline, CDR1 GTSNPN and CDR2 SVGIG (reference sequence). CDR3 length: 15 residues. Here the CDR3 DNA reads TGTGCCTGGAGTTGGGACAGGGGGTCCTCCGGGGAGCTGTTTTTT. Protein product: CAWSWDRGSSGELFF.

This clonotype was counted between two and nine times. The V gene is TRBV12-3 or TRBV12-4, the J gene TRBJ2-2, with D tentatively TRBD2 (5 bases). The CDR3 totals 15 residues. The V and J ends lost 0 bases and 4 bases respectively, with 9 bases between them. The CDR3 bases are TGTGCCAGCAGTTTAGCGCTGGCGGGCACCGGGGAGCTGTTTTTT. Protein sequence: CASSLALAGTGELFF.

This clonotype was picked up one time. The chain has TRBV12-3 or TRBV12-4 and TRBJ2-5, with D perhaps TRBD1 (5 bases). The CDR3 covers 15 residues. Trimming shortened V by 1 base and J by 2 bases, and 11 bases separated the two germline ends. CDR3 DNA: TGTGCCAGCAGTTTAGGGGGCATTCCTCAAGAGACCCAGTACTTC. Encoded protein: CASSLGGIPQETQYF.

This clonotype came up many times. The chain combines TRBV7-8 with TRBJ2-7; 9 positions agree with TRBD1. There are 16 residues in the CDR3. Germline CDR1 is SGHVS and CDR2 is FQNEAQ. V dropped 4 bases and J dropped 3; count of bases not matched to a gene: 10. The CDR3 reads CASSYSGTGPHYEQYF. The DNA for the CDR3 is TGTGCCAGCAGCTATTCCGGGACAGGGCCCCACTACGAGCAGTACTTC.

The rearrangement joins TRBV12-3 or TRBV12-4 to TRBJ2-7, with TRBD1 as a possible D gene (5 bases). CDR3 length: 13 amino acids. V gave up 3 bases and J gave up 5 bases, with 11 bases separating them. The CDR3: CASSFWGTHEQYF. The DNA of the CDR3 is TGTGCCAGCAGTTTCTGGGGCACCCACGAGCAGTACTTC.

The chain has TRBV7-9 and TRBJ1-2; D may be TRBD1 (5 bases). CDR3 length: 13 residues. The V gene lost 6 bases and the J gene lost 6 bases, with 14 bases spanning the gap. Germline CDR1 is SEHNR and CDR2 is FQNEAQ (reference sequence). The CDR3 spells CASSPPGRDGYTF. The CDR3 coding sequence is TGTGCCAGCAGTCCCCCAGGGAGAGATGGCTACACCTTC.